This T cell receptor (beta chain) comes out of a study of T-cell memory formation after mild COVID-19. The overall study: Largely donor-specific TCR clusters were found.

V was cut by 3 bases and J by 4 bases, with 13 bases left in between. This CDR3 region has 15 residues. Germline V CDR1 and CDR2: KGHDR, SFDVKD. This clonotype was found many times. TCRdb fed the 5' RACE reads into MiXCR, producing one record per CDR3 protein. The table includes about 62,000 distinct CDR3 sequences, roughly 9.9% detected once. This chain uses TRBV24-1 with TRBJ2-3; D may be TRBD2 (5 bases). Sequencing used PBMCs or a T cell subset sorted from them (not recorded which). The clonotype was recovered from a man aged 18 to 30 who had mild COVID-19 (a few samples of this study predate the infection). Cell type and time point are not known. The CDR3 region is CATSDPGKGSDTQYF. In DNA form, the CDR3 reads TGTGCCACCAGTGATCCCGGGAAGGGTTCAGATACGCAGTATTTT.